The present T cell receptor (beta chain) was sequenced within a study of T cell changes during pregnancy in multiple sclerosis. Germline values: CDR1 SEHNR, CDR2 FQNEAQ (reference sequence). V lost 5 bases, J lost 4 bases, and 11 bases lay in between. The CDR3 is 13 amino acids. The table came from immunoSEQ multiplex PCR; TCRdb's copy has only in-frame clones and leaves some out. The sample shows tens of thousands of clones, roughly 93% of them seen only once. This sequence was found in a female donor with multiple sclerosis, enrolled in a pregnancy study. The sequencing here drew on peripheral blood, taken in the second trimester of pregnancy. V gene TRBV7-9 combines with J gene TRBJ1-1, with D tentatively TRBD1 (5 bases). The DNA for the CDR3 is TGTGCCAGCAGCCATGGGGGGGTCACTGAAGCTTTCTTT. It is translated as CASSHGGVTEAFF. Filled out from reference TRBV7-9 and TRBJ1-1, the complete variable domain reads DTGVSQNPRHKITKRGQNVTFRCDPISEHNRLYWYRQTLGQGPEFLTYFQNEAQLEKSRLLSDRFSAERPKGSFSTLEIQRTEQGDSAMYLCASSHGGVTEAFFGQGTRLTVV.